The source of this T cell receptor beta chain is a study of shared clonotypes between healthy human individuals (dated by TCRdb to 2020 to 2021). Turning to the overall study: A couple of women and a few men aged 18 to 49 years were included in the cohort. Per donor, three plates each were used for CD4 naive and CD4 memory, two for CD8 naive, and one for CD8 memory. The study deeply sequenced blood TCR repertoires of five healthy adults to estimate repertoire size and the extent of clonotype sharing between individuals. Libraries were prepared and TCR repertoires were sequenced by different laboratories using diverse techniques, in order to increase sequencing depth and limit assay-specific biases. Each donor's leukapheresis produced roughly between about 0.9 and 9.5 billion PBMCs.

At the junction V is shortened by 2 bases and J by 0 bases, with 9 bases in between. The germline V gene supplies CDR1 SGHTA and CDR2 FQGNSA. The CDR3 holds 15 amino acids from the cysteine to the phenylalanine. The kept DNA is CDR3 alone, 45 bases in frame from the first base. Regarding this clone: Its antigen is unknown. Per-base quality was not reported, and no clone a single base away is much larger than it.

What the research found in general, with its limitations: Even with the large sequencing depth, rarefaction of the sorted-subset datasets indicated that sequencing was incomplete. Across a handful of donors, approximately 4.6% of naive CD4, approximately 4% of naive CD8, 2% to 2.5% of memory CD4, and 0.4% to 0.45% of memory CD8 clonotypes were shared. Naive subsets generally had larger estimated clonotype richness than memory subsets. Only blood was sampled, and tissue TCR repertoires likely differ from those in blood. Based on pairwise subsampling, the degree of clonotype sharing among donors was expected to be affected by sequencing depth. Higher generation probabilities were observed for clonotypes shared by all four sorted-subset donors than for non-shared clonotypes. The genetic and exposure-history diversity represented was limited by the small number of donors.

Using the deep immunoSEQ assay, multiplex PCR amplified TCR CDR3 regions from genomic DNA. Extracted genomic DNA from each cell subset was distributed evenly across all wells of several immunoSEQ 96-well plates, and each plate was treated as a replicate. For sorted subsets, each replicate PCR was loaded with about 200 ng genomic DNA, equivalent to some 31,000 T cell genomes. Purified libraries were measured with a Qubit 3.0 fluorometer, size-checked on a Bioanalyzer 2100, and measured again with the KAPA Library Quantification kit. Every immunoSEQ 96-well plate was sequenced on a separate single-read 150-cycle Illumina NextSeq 550 flow cell. Per the original workflow: Because the immunoSEQ output held only junctional sequences and lacked quality scores, the filtering could not match the filtering applied to full-length reads. Sequences were annotated with PyIR, a Python wrapper for IgBLAST v1.9, using IMGT germline references to assign V/J genes and CDR3. Reads with weak V/J assignments (E-value above 1e-6), missing CDR3, stop codons, out-of-frame junctions, or ambiguous translated residues were removed. V3J clonotypes were defined as sequences sharing an identical inferred V gene, J gene, and CDR3 amino acid sequence. Percentage overlap between repertoires was calculated by dividing the number of shared unique clonotypes by the size of the smaller repertoire. RTK rarefaction, the Chao1 estimator, and Recon v2.1 estimates of unobserved clonotypes were used to assess repertoire richness. For all TCRbeta clonotypes obtained by the gDNA method from a handful of donors, generation probabilities were computed with OLGA. TCRdb provides this immuneACCESS table in a form limited to in-frame rearrangements. Some clones are lacking; in checked studies, under half of them reflect an unresolved V gene, and why the rest are absent is not known. The D gene and trimming were derived from the DNA, and the V and J assignments and clone size from that table. This sample holds 2 million to 2.5 million clones; around 95% were observed only once. Clones ranked in the top ten supply over 0.1% of the sample.

The donors were healthy, HIV-negative adults who had no recently reported acute infections or vaccinations. Every donor was a Caucasian adult residing in Nashville, Tennessee, USA. CD4+ T cells were enriched through magnetic negative selection, after which naive cells were positively selected on CD45RA and the remaining negative fraction served as the memory subset. Blood was collected by leukapheresis, and PBMCs were isolated by Ficoll-Histopaque density gradient centrifugation and then cryopreserved in liquid nitrogen vapor phase. Analytical flow cytometry was used to check the purity and quantity of each magnetically sorted T cell population. Genomic DNA was isolated from each sorted fraction and quantified by UV absorbance on a Nanodrop 2000c.

This receptor was identified in a man between 18 and 29 years old in good health. Sequenced material: naive CD4+ T cells sorted from blood. Interpreted using the paper, the cell subset or site label stands for: CD45RA+ positively selected. The chain couples TRBV7-2 to TRBJ2-3; perhaps TRBD1 is the D gene, with 5 bases matching. The CDR3 amino acid sequence is: CASSLSTGSTDTQYF. Read as DNA, the sequence is TGTGCCAGCAGCTTAAGTACAGGTAGCACAGATACGCAGTATTTT.